Below, 3 T cell receptor beta chains from the same sample are listed, as sequenced in a study of T cell repertoires and HLA-DP antigens. The method was immunoSEQ multiplex PCR; TCRdb's version includes in-frame clones alone and lacks a portion of them. Of roughly 110,000 clones listed, 80% to 95% are singletons. Which antigens these TCRs recognize remains unknown. The sample taken for sequencing was CD4+ T cells from PBMCs. Receptor source: a woman aged 18-30 years in good health and CMV-seronegative.

This chain joins TRBV2 and TRBJ2-5, with D maybe TRBD2 (5 bases). V lost 8 bases and J lost 5, with 12 bases in between. The CDR3 runs to 12 residues. The germline CDR1 and CDR2 sequences are SNHLY and FYNNEI. Here the CDR3 DNA reads TGTGCCAGCCGGCCGGGAAGGGAGACCCAGTACTTC. This translates into CASRPGRETQYF.

V usage is TRBV18 and J usage is TRBJ1-1; D is uncertain. Germline CDR1 KGHSH, CDR2 LQKENI. The V end was cut by 2 bases, the J end by 1 base, with 8 bases between. The CDR3 contains 14 residues. This chain's CDR3 is CASSPLGRNTEAFF. For the CDR3, the DNA is TGTGCCAGCTCACCATTAGGGAGGAACACTGAAGCTTTCTTT.

The chain uses TRBV6-5 and TRBJ1-5; 7 nucleotides match TRBD1. The germline V gene encodes CDR1 MNHEY and CDR2 SVGAGI. The CDR3 covers 14 residues. V was pared by 6 bases and J by 6 bases, with 8 bases of the junction left unmatched. CDR3 protein: CASRPGGQRQPQHF. The CDR3 coding sequence is TGTGCCAGCAGGCCAGGGGGACAGCGTCAGCCCCAGCATTTT.